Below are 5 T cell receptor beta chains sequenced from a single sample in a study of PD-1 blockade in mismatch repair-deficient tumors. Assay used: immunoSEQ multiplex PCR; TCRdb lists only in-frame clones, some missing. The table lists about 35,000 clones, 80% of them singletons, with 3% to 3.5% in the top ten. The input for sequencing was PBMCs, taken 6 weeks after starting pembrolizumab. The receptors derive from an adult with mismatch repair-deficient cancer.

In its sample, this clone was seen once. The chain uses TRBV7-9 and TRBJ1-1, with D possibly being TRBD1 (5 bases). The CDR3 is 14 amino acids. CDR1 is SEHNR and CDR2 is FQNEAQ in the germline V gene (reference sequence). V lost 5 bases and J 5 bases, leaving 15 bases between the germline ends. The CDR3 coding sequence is TGTGCCAGCAGCCGAGCACCGGGGGGAACTGAAGCTTTCTTT. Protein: CASSRAPGGTEAFF.

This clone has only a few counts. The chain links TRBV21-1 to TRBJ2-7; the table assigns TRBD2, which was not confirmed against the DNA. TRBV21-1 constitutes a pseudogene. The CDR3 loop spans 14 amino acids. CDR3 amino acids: CASSKAAPTYEQYF. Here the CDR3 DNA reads TGTGCCAGCAGCAAGGCGGCTCCTACCTACGAGCAGTACTTC.

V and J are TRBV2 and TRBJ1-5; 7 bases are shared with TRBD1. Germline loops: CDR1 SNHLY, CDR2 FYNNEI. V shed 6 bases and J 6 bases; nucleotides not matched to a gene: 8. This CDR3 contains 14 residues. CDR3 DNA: TGTGCCAGCAGACTACAGGGGCAGGGTCAGCCCCAGCATTTT. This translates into CASRLQGQGQPQHF.

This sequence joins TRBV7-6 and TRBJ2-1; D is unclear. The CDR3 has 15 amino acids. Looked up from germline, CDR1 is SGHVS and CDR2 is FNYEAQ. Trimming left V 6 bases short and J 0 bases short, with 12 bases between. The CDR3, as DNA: TGTGCCAGCAGGGCAAGACTGAGCTCCTACAATGAGCAGTTCTTC. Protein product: CASRARLSSYNEQFF.

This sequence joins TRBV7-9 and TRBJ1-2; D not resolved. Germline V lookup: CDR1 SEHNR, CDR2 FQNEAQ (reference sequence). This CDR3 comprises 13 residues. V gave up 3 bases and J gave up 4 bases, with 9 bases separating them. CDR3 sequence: CASSFDGGYGYTF. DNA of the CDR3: TGTGCCAGCAGCTTTGATGGCGGCTATGGCTACACCTTC.